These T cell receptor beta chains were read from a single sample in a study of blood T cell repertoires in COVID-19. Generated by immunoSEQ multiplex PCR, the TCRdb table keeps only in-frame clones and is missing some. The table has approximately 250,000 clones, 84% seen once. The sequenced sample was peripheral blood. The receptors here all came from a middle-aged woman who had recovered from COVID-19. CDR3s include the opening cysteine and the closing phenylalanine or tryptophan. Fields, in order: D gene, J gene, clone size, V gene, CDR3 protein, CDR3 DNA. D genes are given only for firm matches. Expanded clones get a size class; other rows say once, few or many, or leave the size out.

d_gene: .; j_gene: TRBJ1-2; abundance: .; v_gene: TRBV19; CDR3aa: CASSLNYGYTF; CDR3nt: TGTGCCAGTAGTCTAAACTATGGCTACACCTTC
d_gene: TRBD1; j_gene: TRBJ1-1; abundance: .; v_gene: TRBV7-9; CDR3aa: CASSLPDRGGAEAFF; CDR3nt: TGTGCCAGCAGCTTACCCGACAGGGGAGGCGCTGAAGCTTTCTTT
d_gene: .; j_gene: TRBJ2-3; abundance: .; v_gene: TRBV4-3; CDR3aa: CASSQDLGGGPSTDTQYF; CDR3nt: TGCGCCAGCAGCCAAGATCTGGGCGGGGGCCCTAGCACAGATACGCAGTATTTT
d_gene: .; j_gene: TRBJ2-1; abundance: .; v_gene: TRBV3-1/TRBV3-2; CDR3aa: CASSQSSASPYNEQFF; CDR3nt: TGTGCCAGCAGCCAATCCAGCGCCTCCCCCTACAATGAGCAGTTCTTC
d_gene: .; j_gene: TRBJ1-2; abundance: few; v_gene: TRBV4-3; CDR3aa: CASSQEVYRENYGYTF; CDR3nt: TGCGCCAGCAGCCAAGAGGTGTACAGGGAGAACTATGGCTACACCTTC
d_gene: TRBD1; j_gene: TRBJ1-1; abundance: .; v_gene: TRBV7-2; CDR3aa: CASSPFSTGNYNTEAFF; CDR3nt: TGTGCCAGCAGCCCCTTCTCGACAGGGAACTATAACACTGAAGCTTTCTTT
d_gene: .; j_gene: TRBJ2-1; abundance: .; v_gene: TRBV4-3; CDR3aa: CASSQRQEVGNEQFF; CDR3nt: TGCGCCAGCAGCCAACGGCAGGAGGTTGGCAATGAGCAGTTCTTC
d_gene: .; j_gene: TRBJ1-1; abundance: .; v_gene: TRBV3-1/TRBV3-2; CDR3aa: CASSHFNRVNTEAFF; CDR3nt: TGTGCCAGCAGCCATTTTAACAGGGTGAACACTGAAGCTTTCTTT
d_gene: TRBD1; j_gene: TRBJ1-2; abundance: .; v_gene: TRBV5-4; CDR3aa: CASSRETGGSGYTF; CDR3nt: TGTGCCAGCAGCCGTGAGACAGGGGGCTCTGGCTACACCTTC
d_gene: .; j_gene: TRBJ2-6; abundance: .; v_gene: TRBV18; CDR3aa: CASMLSSGANVLTF; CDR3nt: TGTGCCAGTATGTTGAGCTCTGGGGCCAACGTCCTGACTTTC
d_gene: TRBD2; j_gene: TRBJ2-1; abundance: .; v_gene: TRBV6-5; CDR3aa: CAILAGEQFF; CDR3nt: TGTGCCATACTAGCGGGCGAGCAGTTCTTC
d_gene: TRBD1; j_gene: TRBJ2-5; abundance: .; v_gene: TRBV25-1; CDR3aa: CASRGDRGRETQYF; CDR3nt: TGTGCCAGCAGAGGAGACAGGGGGCGAGAGACCCAGTACTTC
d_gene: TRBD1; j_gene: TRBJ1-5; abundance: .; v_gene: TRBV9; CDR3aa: CASSEQGGNQPQHF; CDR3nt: TGTGCCAGCAGCGAACAGGGGGGCAATCAGCCCCAGCATTTT
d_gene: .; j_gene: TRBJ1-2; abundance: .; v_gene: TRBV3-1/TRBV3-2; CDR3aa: CASSQEGSSNYGYTF; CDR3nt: TGTGCCAGCAGCCAAGAAGGGAGCAGTAACTATGGCTACACCTTC
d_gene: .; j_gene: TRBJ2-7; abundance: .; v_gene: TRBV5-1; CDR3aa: CASSLAGGIAYEQYF; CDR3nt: TGCGCCAGCAGCTTGGCAGGGGGGATCGCCTACGAGCAGTACTTC
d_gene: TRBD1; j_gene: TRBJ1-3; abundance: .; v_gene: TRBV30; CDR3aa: CAWKQGAAGNTIYF; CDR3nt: TGTGCCTGGAAACAGGGGGCAGCTGGAAACACCATATATTTT
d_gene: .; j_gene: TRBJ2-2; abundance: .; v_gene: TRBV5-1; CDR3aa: CASSLAGRGRTGELFF; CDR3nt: TGCGCCAGCAGCTTGGCCGGACGGGGTCGCACCGGGGAGCTGTTTTTT
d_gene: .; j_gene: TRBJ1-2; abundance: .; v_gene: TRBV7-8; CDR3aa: CASSRRGGARYGYTF; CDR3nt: TGTGCCAGCAGCCGAAGGGGGGGGGCGCGCTATGGCTACACCTTC
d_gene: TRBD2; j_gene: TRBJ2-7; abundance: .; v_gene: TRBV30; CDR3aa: CAWRLAGAYEQYF; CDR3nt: TGTGCCTGGAGACTAGCGGGTGCCTACGAGCAGTACTTC
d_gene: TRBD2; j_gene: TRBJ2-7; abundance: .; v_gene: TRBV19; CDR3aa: CASSAGLAGNYEQYF; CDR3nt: TGTGCCAGTAGTGCCGGACTAGCGGGGAATTACGAGCAGTACTTC
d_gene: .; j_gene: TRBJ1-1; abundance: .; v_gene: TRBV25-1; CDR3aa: CASSEYLGGTEAFF; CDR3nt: TGTGCCAGCAGTGAATATCTGGGGGGGACTGAAGCTTTCTTT
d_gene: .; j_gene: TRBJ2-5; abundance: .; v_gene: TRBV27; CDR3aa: CASSRGAQETQYF; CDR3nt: TGTGCCAGCAGCCGGGGGGCCCAAGAGACCCAGTACTTC
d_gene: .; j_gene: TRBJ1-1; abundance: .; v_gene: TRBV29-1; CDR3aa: CSVGGGQQTEAFF; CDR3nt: TGCAGCGTTGGAGGGGGACAACAGACGGAAGCTTTCTTT
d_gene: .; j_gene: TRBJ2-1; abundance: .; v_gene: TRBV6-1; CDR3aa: CASSGSTGTGAGNEQFF; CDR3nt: TGTGCCAGCAGTGGCAGCACCGGGACTGGGGCGGGCAATGAGCAGTTCTTC
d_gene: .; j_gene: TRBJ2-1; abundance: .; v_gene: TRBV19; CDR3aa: CASSDQGVGIGQFNEQFF; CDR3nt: TGTGCCAGTAGCGACCAGGGCGTGGGGATAGGCCAGTTTAATGAGCAGTTCTTC
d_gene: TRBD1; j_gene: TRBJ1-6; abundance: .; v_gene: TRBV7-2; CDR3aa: CASSLVMGTGFNSPLHF; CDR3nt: TGTGCCAGCAGCTTAGTAATGGGGACAGGGTTTAATTCACCCCTCCACTTT
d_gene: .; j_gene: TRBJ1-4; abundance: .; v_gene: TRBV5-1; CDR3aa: CASSFSPGTTNEKLFF; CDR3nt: TGCGCCAGCAGCTTTTCGCCGGGAACAACTAATGAAAAACTGTTTTTT
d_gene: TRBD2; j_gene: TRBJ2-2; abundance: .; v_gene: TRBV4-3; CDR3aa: CASSQRTSINTGELFF; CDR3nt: TGCGCCAGCAGCCAACGGACTAGCATTAACACCGGGGAGCTGTTTTTT
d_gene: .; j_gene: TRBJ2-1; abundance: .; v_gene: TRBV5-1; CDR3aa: CASSPPSNEQFF; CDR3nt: TGCGCCAGCAGCCCGCCGAGCAATGAGCAGTTCTTC
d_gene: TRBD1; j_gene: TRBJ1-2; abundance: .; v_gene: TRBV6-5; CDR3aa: CASSYTRQGTNYGYTF; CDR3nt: TGTGCCAGCAGTTACACCCGACAGGGGACTAACTATGGCTACACCTTC
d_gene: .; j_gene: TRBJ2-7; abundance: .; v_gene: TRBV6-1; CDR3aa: CASSEASESSYEQYF; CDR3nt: TGTGCCAGCAGTGAAGCGTCCGAGAGCTCCTACGAGCAGTACTTC
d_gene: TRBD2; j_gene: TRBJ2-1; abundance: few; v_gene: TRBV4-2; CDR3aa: CASSSGTTSSYNEQFF; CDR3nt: TGTGCCAGCAGCTCTGGGACTACCAGCTCCTACAATGAGCAGTTCTTC
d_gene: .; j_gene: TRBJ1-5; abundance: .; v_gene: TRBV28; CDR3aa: CASSSAGALNQPQHF; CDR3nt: TGTGCCAGCAGTTCCGCAGGGGCCCTAAATCAGCCCCAGCATTTT
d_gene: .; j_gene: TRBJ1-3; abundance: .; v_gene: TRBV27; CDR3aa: CASSFFLGGGNTIYF; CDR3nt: TGTGCCAGCAGTTTTTTTTTGGGGGGTGGAAACACCATATATTTT
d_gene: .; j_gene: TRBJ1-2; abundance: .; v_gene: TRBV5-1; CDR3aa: CASGGGKGSYGYTF; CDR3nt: TGCGCCAGCGGTGGCGGGAAGGGGTCCTATGGCTACACCTTC
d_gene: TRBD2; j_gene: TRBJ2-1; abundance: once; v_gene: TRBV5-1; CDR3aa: CASRYSAGQRIHEQFF; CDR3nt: TGCGCCAGCAGGTACTCAGCGGGGCAACGAATTCATGAGCAGTTCTTC
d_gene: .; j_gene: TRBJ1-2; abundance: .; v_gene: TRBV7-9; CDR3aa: CASSLAAGEGYGYTF; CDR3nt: TGTGCCAGCAGCTTAGCGGCAGGGGAGGGCTATGGCTACACCTTC
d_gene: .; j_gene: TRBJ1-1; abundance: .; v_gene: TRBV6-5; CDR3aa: CACGTSREAFF; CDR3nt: TGTGCCTGCGGTACGTCGCGGGAGGCTTTCTTT
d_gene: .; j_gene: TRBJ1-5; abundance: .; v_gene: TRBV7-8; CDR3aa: CASSLVVGSDQPQHF; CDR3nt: TGTGCCAGCAGCTTAGTTGTCGGTAGCGATCAGCCCCAGCATTTT
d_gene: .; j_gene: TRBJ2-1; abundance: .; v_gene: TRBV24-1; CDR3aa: CATSDPGQGEAPRYNEQFF; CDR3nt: TGTGCCACCAGTGACCCGGGGCAGGGGGAGGCCCCACGATACAATGAGCAGTTCTTC
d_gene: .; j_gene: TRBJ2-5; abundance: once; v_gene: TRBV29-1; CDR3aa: CSVEFFYSQETQYF; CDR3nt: TGCAGCGTTGAATTTTTTTATTCCCAAGAGACCCAGTACTTC
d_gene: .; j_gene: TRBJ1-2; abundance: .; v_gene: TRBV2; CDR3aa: CASSTRQTTNYGYTF; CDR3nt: TGTGCCAGCAGTACCCGACAGACCACTAACTATGGCTACACCTTC
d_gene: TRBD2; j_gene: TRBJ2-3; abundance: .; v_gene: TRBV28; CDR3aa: CASSIGGAVLYTQYF; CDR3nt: TGTGCCAGCAGTATCGGGGGGGCCGTGTTATATACGCAGTATTTT
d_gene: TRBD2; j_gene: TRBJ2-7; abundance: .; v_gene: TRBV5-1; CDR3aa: CASSLSTSGGANEQYF; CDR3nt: TGCGCCAGCAGCTTGTCAACTAGCGGGGGGGCAAACGAGCAGTACTTC
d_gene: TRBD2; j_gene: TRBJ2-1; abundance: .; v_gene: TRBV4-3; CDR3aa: CASSQVSLAGGYRNNEQFF; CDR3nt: TGCGCCAGCAGCCAAGTTAGTCTAGCGGGGGGGTACCGAAACAATGAGCAGTTCTTC
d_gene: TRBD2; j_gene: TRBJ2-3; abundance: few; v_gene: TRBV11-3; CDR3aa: CASRRLRTRGGPDTQYF; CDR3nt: TGTGCCAGCAGGCGTCTCCGGACGCGGGGGGGACCAGATACGCAGTATTTT